This record looks at one T cell receptor beta chain sequence and its context. Which antigen it targets is not known. Qualities for individual bases were not recorded, and no much larger clone is one base off. The collaborating institutions used their own protocols to collect whole blood in K2EDTA tubes. For TCRbeta analysis, collaborators shipped samples in one of three forms: frozen whole blood, isolated PBMCs, or DNA extracted from either of those sample types. The immunoSEQ Assay, a bias-controlled multiplex PCR, was used to amplify TCRbeta CDR3 regions from genomic DNA. The study's processing was this. The number of nucleated cells in each sample was estimated from the amplification of reference gene primers within the assay. To quantify the absolute abundance of each unique TCRbeta CDR3 rearrangement, sequence reads were collapsed and filtered. For each sample, productive Simpson clonality was calculated as the square root of Simpson's diversity index across productive rearrangements. TCRdb took this table from immuneACCESS and kept in-frame rearrangements with V and J called. Such tables lack part of the clones; where checked against another copy, unresolved V genes explain under half of the gap, and the rest is unexplained. That table supplies the V and J calls and clone size; D and trimming were determined from the DNA. The sample has roughly 140,000 clones on record, 76% of them singletons. Roughly 3.5% of the sample is in the top ten clones.

The CDR3 covers 12 residues, taking in both the cysteine and the phenylalanine. Here the CDR3 DNA is all that survives: 36 bases in frame from base 1. Compared with germline, V lacks 9 bases and J lacks 4 bases; bases without a gene match: 5. Reading the germline V gene gives CDR1 SNHLY and CDR2 FYNNEI. This specimen comes from a study of blood T cell repertoires in COVID-19 (dated by TCRdb to about 2020). For the study in its entirety: Samples from collaborators originated in the United States, Italy and Spain and spanned both the acute and convalescent phases of COVID-19. Subjects who had been exposed to COVID-19, were actively infected with it, or had recovered from it provided the deeply sampled blood TCRbeta repertoires that made up the dataset. Where HLA class I and class II types were available, the types were taken from metadata supplied by the sample provider, not from assay-based typing. The samples were drawn from the first 160 participants of the ongoing ImmuneRACE study and from roughly 1,300 subjects provided by 6 global collaborators. The repertoires were made available in a free public database intended to serve as a resource for research on the immune response to SARS-CoV-2. The sample metadata nearly always contained a de-identified subject ID, COVID-19 status, age in years and sex. The prospective study material was composed of cDNA or gDNA derived from T cells, B-cell-depleted T cells, or PBMCs.

The investigation overall reported the following: Clinical and demographic metadata were provided uncurated, with the amount varying by source and participant.

The receptor chain draws on TRBV2 and TRBJ1-1; 7 bases in the middle match TRBD1. This receptor was identified in a woman of 80 years or more with acute or convalescent COVID-19. The specimen was peripheral blood. The CDR3 in this case is CARFRDSTEAFF. The sequence in DNA is TGTGCCAGGTTCCGGGACAGCACTGAAGCTTTCTTT.